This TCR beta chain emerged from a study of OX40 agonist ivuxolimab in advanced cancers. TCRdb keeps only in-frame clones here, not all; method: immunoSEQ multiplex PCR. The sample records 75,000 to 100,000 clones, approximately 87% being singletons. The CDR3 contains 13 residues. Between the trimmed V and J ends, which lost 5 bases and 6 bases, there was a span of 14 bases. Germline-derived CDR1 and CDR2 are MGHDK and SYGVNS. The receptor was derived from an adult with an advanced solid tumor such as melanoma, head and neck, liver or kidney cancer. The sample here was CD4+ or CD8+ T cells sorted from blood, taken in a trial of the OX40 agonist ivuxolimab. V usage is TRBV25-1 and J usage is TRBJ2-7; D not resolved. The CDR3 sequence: CASSSLRASEQYF. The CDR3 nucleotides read TGTGCCAGCAGTTCTCTTAGGGCGAGCGAGCAGTACTTC.